This is a list of T cell receptor beta chains from one sample in a study of T cells in localized non-small cell lung cancer. The method was immunoSEQ multiplex PCR; TCRdb's version includes in-frame clones alone and lacks a portion of them. The sample lists some 30,000 clones, about 90% occurring once. This sample comprised PBMCs, obtained before any cancer treatment. These receptors came from a man aged 40-75 years with stage II lung adenocarcinoma. CDR3s leave out the opening cysteine and the closing phenylalanine or tryptophan. Only part of the rows carry a size: once, few, many, or a class if the clone is expanded.

abundance | v_gene | CDR3aa
few | TRBV19 | ASSENLNQPQH
- | TRBV6-5 | ASSRGLGYT
- | TRBV5-1 | ASSLEGGRARSYEQY
- | TRBV28 | ACQRTGNYGYT
- | TRBV2 | ASSEAAGNTEAF
- | TRBV6-5 | ASTNGGANTDTQY
- | TRBV10-2 | ASTGGRGQRTQY
- | TRBV10-3 | AISELGQYIDEQF
- | TRBV5-6 | ASSLRGNYEQY
- | TRBV28 | ASSKNPAPPNDEQF
- | TRBV27 | ASSPDGTLSGYT
- | TRBV28 | ASTEINRAAGEEAF
- | TRBV27 | AGNLASEQY
once | TRBV28 | ASSPNALTEAF
- | TRBV18 | ASSRGPVGNQPQH
- | TRBV28 | ASSRTGGDEKLF
- | TRBV7-2 | ASSLVSGTNVEQF
- | TRBV28 | ASSLIFATNYGYT
- | TRBV5-1 | ASSLLFGNTIY
- | TRBV18 | ASSPSRTGFAGNTIY
- | TRBV6-4 | ASSDSDTGELF
- | TRBV5-1 | ASSLDSEQY
- | TRBV30 | AWSAGGGIGAQH
- | TRBV28 | ASSSGPTKSYEQY
- | TRBV13 | ASQFKLRETQY
- | TRBV27 | ASSFGIAETTDTQY
- | TRBV6-1 | ASRTASTNEKLF
- | TRBV4-3 | ASSQDTTSGRRRGEQY
- | TRBV28 | ASGEQGVWEKLF
- | TRBV7-3 | ASSLSGGPGTDTQY
- | TRBV30 | AWSRGSALPGLPGADTQY
- | TRBV5-1 | ASSRQENTEAF
- | TRBV11-2 | ASSLGLAGVYEQY
- | TRBV4-1 | ASSQGTLGSTTLYGYT
- | TRBV7-9 | ASSPIGASVDTGELF
- | TRBV5-1 | ASSQGTGSEAF
- | TRBV4-2 | ASSQELRGNAPYEQY
- | TRBV2 | ASRPWAEDYGYT
- | TRBV30 | ASVSRGFTNTEAF
- | TRBV7-9 | ASSEGQGYGYT
- | TRBV5-4 | ASSFSIQENTGELF
- | TRBV5-4 | ASSLGERVEPPYYNEQF
- | TRBV28 | ASTLTGLANTIY
- | TRBV7-9 | ASTLGDYIYEQY
- | TRBV5-8 | ASSLGTSGSPGELF